The entry below gives a single T cell receptor (beta chain) sequence along with its context. No antigen is known for it. This entry comes from a study of cytomegalovirus exposure and HLA in healthy donors. Study at large: The 120 validation repertoires were reported in a later analysis to have been generated on the same platform as the approximately 700 first-cohort repertoires. Points from the study as a whole: It was reportedly the case that the classifier diagnosed cytomegalovirus status with high specificity and sensitivity.

Clones were sequenced by immunoSEQ multiplex PCR, and TCRdb holds only the in-frame ones, with some missing. Of around 160,000 clones detected, 85% to 90% appear once; the ten largest clones hold 2.5% to 3%. The CDR3 sequence is 14 residues long. V shed 6 bases, J shed 1 base, and the junction held 3 bases outside the gene matches. CDR1 is MNHEY, CDR2 SVGAGI, per germline. This TCR was recovered from a man in his late teens or twenties in good health and CMV-seronegative. The sequenced material came from PBMCs. The chain joins TRBV6-5 to TRBJ1-1, with 9 bases lining up with TRBD1. The CDR3 coding sequence is TGTGCCAGCAGGTCGGGACAGGGGAACACTGAAGCTTTCTTT. Its translation is CASRSGQGNTEAFF.